This T cell receptor beta chain was captured in a study of cytomegalovirus exposure and HLA in healthy donors. Turning to this clone: Its antigen remains unknown.

PCR primers comprised 60 Vbeta and 13 Jbeta primers. Sequencing was performed with immunoSEQ multiplex PCR; in TCRdb, only in-frame clones are kept and a portion is missing. Recorded for this sample: some 110,000 clones. Healthy individuals who donated bone marrow served as the donors. Unmatched junction bases numbered 8, after V lost 5 bases and J lost 0 bases. CDR1 and CDR2 from the germline V gene are MRHNA and SNTAGT. There are 17 residues in the CDR3. Study-level findings and limits: Trimming of TCR beta V- and J-genes showed a link, identified in a later analysis, to a missense DCLRE1C variant. A later analysis found most CMV-associated TCR beta chains apparently HLA-restricted.

The sample consisted of PBMCs. The V call is TRBV6-4, the J call TRBJ2-3, with 10 bases lining up with TRBD2. The receptor was derived from a man aged 35-49 years in good health and CMV-seropositive. CDR3 protein: CASSPSGGRTSTDTQYF. In DNA, the CDR3 is TGTGCCAGCAGTCCTAGCGGGGGCCGTACTAGCACAGATACGCAGTATTTT.